This T cell receptor beta chain was captured by sequencing in a study of CD8 T cells in ankylosing spondylitis. This clonotype was recorded many times. V trimming: 3 bases; J trimming: 7 bases; junction bases outside the gene matches: 8. Germline lookup yields CDR1 SGHTA and CDR2 FQGNSA. The CDR3 is 15 amino acids. TCRdb reanalysed the 5' RACE reads using MiXCR and keeps one entry per CDR3 protein. The sample includes approximately 130,000 distinct CDR3 sequences, around 9.3% seen only once; the top ten take roughly 3.4%. This clonotype originated in a male donor with ankylosing spondylitis or in good health (not recorded which). The sample consisted of blood, either unsorted or a sorted T cell fraction (not recorded which). The chain combines TRBV7-2 with TRBJ2-1; 8 nucleotides align to TRBD2. CDR3 sequence (DNA): TGTGCCAGCAGCTTTAGCGGGACTAAATTAAATGAGCAGTTCTTC. It yields the protein CASSFSGTKLNEQFF.